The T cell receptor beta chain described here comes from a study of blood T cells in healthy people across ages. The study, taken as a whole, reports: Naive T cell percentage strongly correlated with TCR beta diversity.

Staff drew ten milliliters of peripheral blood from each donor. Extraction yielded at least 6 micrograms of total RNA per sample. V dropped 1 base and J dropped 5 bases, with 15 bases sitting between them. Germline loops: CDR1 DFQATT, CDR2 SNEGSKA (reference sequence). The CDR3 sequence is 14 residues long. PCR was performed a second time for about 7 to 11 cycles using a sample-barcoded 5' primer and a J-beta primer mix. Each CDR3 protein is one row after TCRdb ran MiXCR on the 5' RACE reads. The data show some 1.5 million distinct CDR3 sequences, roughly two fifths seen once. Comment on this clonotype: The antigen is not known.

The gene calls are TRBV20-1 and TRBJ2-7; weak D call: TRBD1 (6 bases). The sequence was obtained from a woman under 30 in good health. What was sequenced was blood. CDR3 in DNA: TGCAGTGCTAGAGTGGCTACAGGGCCCCACGAGCAGTACTTC. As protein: CSARVATGPHEQYF.